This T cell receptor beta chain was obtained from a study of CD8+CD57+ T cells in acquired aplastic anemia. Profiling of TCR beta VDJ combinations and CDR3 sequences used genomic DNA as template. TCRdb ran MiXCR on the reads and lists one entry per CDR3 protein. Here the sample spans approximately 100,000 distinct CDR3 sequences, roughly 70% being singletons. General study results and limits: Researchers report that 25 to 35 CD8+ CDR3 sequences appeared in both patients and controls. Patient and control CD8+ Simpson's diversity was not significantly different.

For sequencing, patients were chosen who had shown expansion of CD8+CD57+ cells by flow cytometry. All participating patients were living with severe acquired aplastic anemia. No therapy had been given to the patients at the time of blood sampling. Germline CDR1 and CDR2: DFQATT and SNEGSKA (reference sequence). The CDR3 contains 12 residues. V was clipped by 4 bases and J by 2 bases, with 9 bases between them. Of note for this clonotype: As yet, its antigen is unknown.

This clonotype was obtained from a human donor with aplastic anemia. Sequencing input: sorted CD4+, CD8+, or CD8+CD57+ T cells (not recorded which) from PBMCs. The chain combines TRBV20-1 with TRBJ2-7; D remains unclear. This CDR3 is CSANWGPYEQYF. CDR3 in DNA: TGCAGTGCTAACTGGGGTCCCTACGAGCAGTACTTC.